The clone carrying this TCR beta chain was found once. Its antigen is undetermined. With 5 bases removed from V and 4 bases from J, the gap between germline ends came to 11 bases. This CDR3 is built from 13 residues. Per germline, CDR1 LNHDA and CDR2 SQIVND (reference sequence). This sample is drawn from a study of T cell responses to AZD1222 COVID-19 vaccine. Clones were read by immunoSEQ multiplex PCR, and TCRdb kept only the in-frame ones, dropping some. The sample has 80,000 to 95,000 clones, about 91% seen once. Study-level results: As reported, nearly half of all spike-specific TCRs target variant regions that are unmutated.

The chain combines TRBV19 with TRBJ1-1; D may be TRBD1 (6 bases). This clonotype was sampled from an adult in good health. Source: peripheral blood, taken on day 0 of AZD1222 vaccination. The CDR3 bases are TGTGCCAGTAGTTACGGACAGTTCACTGAAGCTTTCTTT. This translates into CASSYGQFTEAFF.